These T cell receptor beta chains were read from a single sample in a study of cytomegalovirus exposure and HLA in healthy donors. Libraries were prepared by immunoSEQ multiplex PCR; TCRdb keeps only in-frame clonotypes and omits some of them. The sample carries more than 150,000 clones, about 80% recorded once. The sample consisted of PBMCs. These receptor sequences come from a woman in her twenties or thirties in good health and CMV-seronegative. CDR3s include the opening cysteine and the closing phenylalanine or tryptophan. Each record gives: V gene, J gene, CDR3 length, CDR3 protein.

>TRBV15|TRBJ2-3|14
CATSGSASTDTQYF
>TRBV5-4|TRBJ2-7|13
CASSWDTSYEQYF
>TRBV28|TRBJ2-1|14
CASKRGQGYNEQFF
>TRBV28|TRBJ2-7|15
CASTLRGLRLGEQYF
>TRBV5-1|TRBJ2-1|14
CASSLVGQLDEQFF
>TRBV11-2|TRBJ1-2|18
CASSSQRRQQKGTYGYTF
>TRBV28|TRBJ2-5|14
CASSPGDREETQYF
>TRBV5-1|TRBJ2-7|14
CASSSRTGVYEQYF
>TRBV7-2|TRBJ2-5|15
CASSAFSGGQETQYF
>TRBV6-5|TRBJ2-2|14
CASKVRRNTGELFF
>TRBV5-4|TRBJ2-7|15
CASSLPSAGAYEQYF
>TRBV18|TRBJ1-1|14
CASSPPGHHTEAFF
>TRBV7-2|TRBJ1-5|14
CASSLGGGNQPQHF
>TRBV27|TRBJ2-7|15
CASSLSLTASYEQYF
>TRBV9|TRBJ2-1|14
CASSVSGGYNEQFF
>TRBV6-7|TRBJ1-3|18
CASREPCKQGACGNTIYF
>TRBV4-2|TRBJ2-5|15
CASSQDEGWSDEQYF
>TRBV4-3|TRBJ1-4|17
CASSPQRGLATNEKLFF
>TRBV9|TRBJ1-1|17
CASSNPQGGAEYAEAFF
>TRBV19|TRBJ2-1|17
CASSSPALAGAGNEQFF
>TRBV11-2|TRBJ1-1|13
CASSLSRNTEAFF
>TRBV28|TRBJ2-7|15
CASSLFPDSSYEQYF
>TRBV7-2|TRBJ2-2|16
CASSFGGGANTGELFF
>TRBV10-1|TRBJ2-1|15
CASSEGLVSYNEQFF
>TRBV4-3|TRBJ2-7|14
CASSQDRGAYEQYF
>TRBV2|TRBJ2-5|15
CASSSDRGGGETQYF
>TRBV7-2|TRBJ2-5|14
CASTSAGAGETQYF
>TRBV7-2|TRBJ1-1|16
CASSLGGTGWNTEAFF
>TRBV5-8|TRBJ1-2|16
CASSLAGSGGRDGYTF
>TRBV18|TRBJ2-7|13
CASSTGQNYEQYF
>TRBV6-6|TRBJ1-2|15
CASSYSTLQGDGYTF
>TRBV19|TRBJ1-5|15
CASSMQVYSNQPQHF
>TRBV2|TRBJ1-1|13
CASKFQENTEAFF